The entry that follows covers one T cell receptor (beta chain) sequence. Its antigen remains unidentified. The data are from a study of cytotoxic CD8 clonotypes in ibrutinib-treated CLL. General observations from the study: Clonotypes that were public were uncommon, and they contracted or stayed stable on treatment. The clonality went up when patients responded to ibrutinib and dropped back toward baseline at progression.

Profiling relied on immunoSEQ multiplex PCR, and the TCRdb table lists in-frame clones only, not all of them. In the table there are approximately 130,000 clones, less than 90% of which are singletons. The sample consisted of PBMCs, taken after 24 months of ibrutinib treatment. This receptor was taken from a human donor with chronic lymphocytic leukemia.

CDR3: CAWSRTGVAGEKLFF. The CDR3 nucleotides are TGTGCCTGGAGTCGCACAGGGGTGGCGGGTGAAAAACTGTTTTTT. The chain carries TRBV30 and TRBJ1-4; 7 bases are a match to TRBD1. In germline, CDR1 is GTSNPN, CDR2 SVGIG (reference sequence). There are 15 residues in the CDR3. V gave up 2 bases and J gave up 7 bases; unmatched junction bases: 10.